There are many counts of the clone carrying this TCR beta chain. The antigen remains unidentified. The record originates from a study of T-cell reconstitution after alpha-beta-depleted transplantation in children. Library preparation (for TCRbeta) was performed with unique molecular identifiers. TCRdb redid the calling of the PCR reads with MiXCR, one entry per CDR3 protein. The data hold approximately 150,000 distinct CDR3 sequences, with 8.8% observed a single time. Study results and caveats: Diversity and T-cell counts at one year after transplant derived mostly from new T cells. Alpha-beta T cells present about two months after transplant were reported to originate from several hundred expanded graft clones. Surviving recipient T cells and thymic progenitors accounted for the high day-60 TCRbeta diversity observed in some patients.

V dropped 10 bases and J dropped 5 bases, with 13 bases sitting between them. The germline V gene encodes CDR1 KGHDR and CDR2 SFDVKD. CDR3 size: 13 residues. This TCR derives from a female patient aged 2 to 10 who had a stem cell transplant for congenital amegakaryocytic thrombocytopenia, so the T cells may come from the graft donor. The material was PBMCs, mostly from graft donor cells, obtained 180 days after TCRalphabeta/CD19-depleted stem cell transplant. The genes are TRBV24-1 and TRBJ2-2; D not resolved. The DNA for the CDR3 is TGTGCCACAAGCCCTAGGGCGACCGGGGAGCTGTTTTTT. This gives the protein CATSPRATGELFF.